This T cell receptor beta chain was identified in a study of T cell changes during pregnancy in multiple sclerosis. Some clones are missing from TCRdb's copy, which holds only in-frame ones; the method was immunoSEQ multiplex PCR. The table lists over 30,000 clones, almost 95% of them singletons. V lost 4 bases, J lost 5 bases, and 11 bases stayed unmatched. This CDR3 has 16 amino acids. Per the germline V gene, CDR1 is SGHRS and CDR2 is YFSETQ. The chain links TRBV5-1 to TRBJ2-2; 7 bases are shared with TRBD2. The source is a female donor with multiple sclerosis, enrolled in a pregnancy study. The sequencing here drew on CD4+ T cells from peripheral blood mononuclear cells, taken after pregnancy. Here the CDR3 DNA reads TGCGCCAGCAGCCCTCGGGTAGCGGGTGAAACCGGGGAGCTGTTTTTT. Translated: CASSPRVAGETGELFF.